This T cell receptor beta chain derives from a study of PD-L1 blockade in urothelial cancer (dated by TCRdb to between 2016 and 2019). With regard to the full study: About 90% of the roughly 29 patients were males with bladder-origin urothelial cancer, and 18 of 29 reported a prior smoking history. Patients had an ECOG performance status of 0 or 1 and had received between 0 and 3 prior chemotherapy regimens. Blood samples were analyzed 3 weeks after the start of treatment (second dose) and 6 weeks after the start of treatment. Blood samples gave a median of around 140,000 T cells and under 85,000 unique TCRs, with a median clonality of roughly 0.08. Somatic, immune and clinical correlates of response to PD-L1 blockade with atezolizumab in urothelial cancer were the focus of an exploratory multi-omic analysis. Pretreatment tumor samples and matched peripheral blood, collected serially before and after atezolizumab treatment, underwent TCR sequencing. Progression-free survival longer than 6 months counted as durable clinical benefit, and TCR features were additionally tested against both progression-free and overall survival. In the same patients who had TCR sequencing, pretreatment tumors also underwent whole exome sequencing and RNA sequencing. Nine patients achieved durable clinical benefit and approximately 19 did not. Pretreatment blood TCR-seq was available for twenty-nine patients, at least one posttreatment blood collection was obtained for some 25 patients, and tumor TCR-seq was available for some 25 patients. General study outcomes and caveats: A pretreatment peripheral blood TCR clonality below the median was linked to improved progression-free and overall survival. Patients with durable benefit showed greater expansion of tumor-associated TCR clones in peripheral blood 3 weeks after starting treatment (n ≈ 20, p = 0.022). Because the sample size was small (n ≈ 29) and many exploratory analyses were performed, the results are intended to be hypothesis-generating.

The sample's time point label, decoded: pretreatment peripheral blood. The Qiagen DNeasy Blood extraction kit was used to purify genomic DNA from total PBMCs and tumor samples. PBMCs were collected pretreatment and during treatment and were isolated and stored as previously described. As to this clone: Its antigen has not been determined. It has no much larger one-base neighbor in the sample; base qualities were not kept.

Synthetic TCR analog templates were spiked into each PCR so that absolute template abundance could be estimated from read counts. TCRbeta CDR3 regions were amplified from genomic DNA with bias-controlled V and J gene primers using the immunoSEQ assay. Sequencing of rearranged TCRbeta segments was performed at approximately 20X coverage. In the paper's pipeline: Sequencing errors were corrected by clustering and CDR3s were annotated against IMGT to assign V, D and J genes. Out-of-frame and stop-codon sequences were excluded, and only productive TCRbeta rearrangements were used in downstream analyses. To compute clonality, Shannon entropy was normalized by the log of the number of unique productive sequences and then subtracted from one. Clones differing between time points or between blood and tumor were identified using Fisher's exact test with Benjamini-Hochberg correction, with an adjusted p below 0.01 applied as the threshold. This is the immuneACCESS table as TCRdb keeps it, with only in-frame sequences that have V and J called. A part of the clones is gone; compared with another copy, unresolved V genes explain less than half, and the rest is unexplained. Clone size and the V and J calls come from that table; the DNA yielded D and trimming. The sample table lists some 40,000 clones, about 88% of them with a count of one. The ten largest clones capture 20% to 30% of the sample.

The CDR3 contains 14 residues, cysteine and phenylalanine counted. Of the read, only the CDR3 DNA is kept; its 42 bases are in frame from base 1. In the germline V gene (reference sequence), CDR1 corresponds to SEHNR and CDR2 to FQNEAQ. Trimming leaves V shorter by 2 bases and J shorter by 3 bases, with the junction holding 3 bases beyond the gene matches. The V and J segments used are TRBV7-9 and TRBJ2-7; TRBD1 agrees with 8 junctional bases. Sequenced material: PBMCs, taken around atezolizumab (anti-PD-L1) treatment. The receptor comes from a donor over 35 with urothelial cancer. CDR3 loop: CASSLRGQGYEQYF. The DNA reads TGTGCCAGCAGCTTACGCGGACAGGGCTACGAGCAGTACTTC.